A selection of T cell receptor beta chains follows, all from one sample in a study of T cell responses to AZD1222 COVID-19 vaccine. The assay was immunoSEQ multiplex PCR, and TCRdb's table has in-frame clones only and misses some. The profile shows 45,000 or so clones, about 87% of them singletons. Sample: peripheral blood, taken 28 days after the second AZD1222 dose. These TCRs come from an adult who received the AZD1222 COVID-19 vaccine. Each CDR3 is given with its conserved first and last residue. Fields, in order: clone size, D gene, J gene, V gene, CDR3 protein, CDR3 DNA. D genes are given only for firm matches. A row's size may be missing; if present it is once, few, many or a size class.

>once|-|TRBJ2-1|TRBV20-1
CSAKNNEQFF
TGCAGTGCCAAAAACAATGAGCAGTTCTTC
>-|-|TRBJ1-3|TRBV3-1/TRBV3-2
CASSHTGSGNTIYF
TGTGCCAGCAGCCATACAGGTTCTGGAAACACCATATATTTT
>-|-|TRBJ1-1|TRBV5-5
CASSPRDHSGNTEAFF
TGTGCCAGCAGCCCCAGGGACCACAGTGGGAACACTGAAGCTTTCTTT
>-|-|TRBJ1-5|TRBV19
CASSMFGDNQPQHF
TGTGCCAGTAGTATGTTCGGGGACAATCAGCCCCAGCATTTT
>-|-|TRBJ2-2|TRBV7-9
CASSQWGPHTGELFF
TGTGCCAGCAGCCAATGGGGTCCCCACACCGGGGAGCTGTTTTTT
>-|-|TRBJ2-7|TRBV28
CASSRDTFSYEQYF
TGTGCCAGCAGCCGGGACACCTTCTCCTACGAGCAGTACTTC
>-|-|TRBJ2-7|TRBV19
CASRTSGTINSYEQYF
TGTGCCAGTCGAACCTCCGGGACAATTAACTCCTACGAGCAGTACTTC
>-|-|TRBJ2-5|TRBV7-9
CASSPVETQYF
TGTGCCAGCAGCCCCGTTGAGACCCAGTACTTC
>-|-|TRBJ1-4|TRBV11-3
CASSLGSGNEKLFF
TGTGCCAGCAGCTTAGGTTCAGGGAACGAAAAACTGTTTTTT
>few|TRBD1|TRBJ2-7|TRBV7-2
CASSFRTGGSYEQYF
TGTGCCAGCAGCTTCCGGACAGGGGGCTCCTACGAGCAGTACTTC
>once|-|TRBJ1-5|TRBV2
CASSSAPTYQPQHF
TGTGCCAGCAGTTCGGCGCCTACTTATCAGCCCCAGCATTTT
>few|TRBD1|TRBJ1-5|TRBV12-5
CASGLARGQGQQPQHF
TGTGCTAGTGGTTTGGCGAGGGGGCAAGGGCAACAGCCCCAGCATTTT
>-|TRBD2|TRBJ2-1|TRBV4-3
CASSPGTSGYNEQFF
TGCGCCAGCAGCCCCGGGACTAGCGGCTACAATGAGCAGTTCTTC
>-|-|TRBJ2-2|TRBV2
CASRVEDTGELFF
TGTGCCAGCAGGGTTGAGGACACCGGGGAGCTGTTTTTT
>-|-|TRBJ1-6|TRBV19
CASSIEGSFNSPLHF
TGTGCCAGTAGTATAGAGGGCAGCTTTAACTCACCCCTCCACTTT
>-|-|TRBJ2-7|TRBV19
CASSIAGFLHEQYF
TGTGCCAGTAGTATAGCAGGGTTCTTACACGAGCAGTACTTC
>-|-|TRBJ2-7|TRBV5-1
CASSGFSYEQYF
TGCGCCAGCAGCGGCTTCTCCTACGAGCAGTACTTC
>-|TRBD1|TRBJ1-1|TRBV5-5
CASSPGQMNTEAFF
TGTGCCAGCAGCCCGGGACAGATGAACACTGAAGCTTTCTTT
>once|-|TRBJ2-5|TRBV15
CATSRDLADKETQYF
TGTGCCACCAGCAGAGATTTGGCGGATAAGGAGACCCAGTACTTC
>-|TRBD2|TRBJ2-3|TRBV7-9
CASTPGLAGPPTDTQYF
TGTGCCAGCACCCCCGGACTAGCGGGACCTCCCACAGATACGCAGTATTTT
>-|-|TRBJ1-2|TRBV30
CAWTIPDGRVYGYTF
TGTGCCTGGACTATACCCGATGGACGTGTCTATGGCTACACCTTC
>-|TRBD2|TRBJ2-1|TRBV28
CASSFLAGGFIEQFF
TGTGCCAGCAGCTTCCTAGCGGGAGGGTTCATTGAGCAGTTCTTC
>-|-|TRBJ1-2|TRBV15
CATSRQGSSYGYTF
TGTGCCACCAGCAGGCAGGGATCGAGCTATGGCTACACCTTC
>-|-|TRBJ2-7|TRBV28
CASSFGAWGDEQYF
TGTGCCAGCAGTTTTGGAGCGTGGGGGGACGAGCAGTACTTC
>-|-|TRBJ2-6|TRBV3-1/TRBV3-2
CASSDPPGANVLTF
TGTGCCAGCAGCGACCCCCCCGGGGCCAACGTCCTGACTTTC
>-|TRBD2|TRBJ2-5|TRBV7-2
CACGGRVETQYF
TGTGCTTGTGGGGGGAGGGTGGAGACCCAGTACTTC
>-|-|TRBJ1-3|TRBV11-2
CASSLVGGSGNTIYF
TGTGCCAGCAGCTTAGTGGGGGGTTCTGGAAACACCATATATTTT
>-|-|TRBJ2-1|TRBV9
CASSVFSGATNEQFF
TGTGCCAGCAGCGTCTTTAGCGGAGCCACCAATGAGCAGTTCTTC
>-|-|TRBJ2-7|TRBV5-1
CASSLAPPAAEQYF
TGCGCCAGCAGCTTGGCGCCCCCAGCCGCCGAGCAGTACTTC
>once|-|TRBJ1-2|TRBV2
CASRRSGYTF
TGTGCCAGCAGGCGGTCGGGCTACACCTTC
>-|-|TRBJ2-7|TRBV27
CASSLSWGLDFYEQYF
TGTGCCAGCAGTTTATCCTGGGGTCTCGATTTCTACGAGCAGTACTTC
>-|-|TRBJ1-1|TRBV7-9
CASRKVGGNTEAFF
TGTGCCAGCAGAAAAGTCGGGGGGAACACTGAAGCTTTCTTT
>-|-|TRBJ2-4|TRBV19
CASSSSGHLAKNIQYF
TGTGCCAGTAGTTCCTCGGGACACCTAGCCAAAAACATTCAGTACTTC
>-|-|TRBJ2-4|TRBV6-5
CASSSSTNIQYF
TGTGCCAGCAGCTCCTCCACAAACATTCAGTACTTC
>-|TRBD1|TRBJ1-1|TRBV18
CASSPEADREKAFF
TGTGCCAGCTCACCCGAAGCGGACAGGGAAAAAGCTTTCTTT
>-|TRBD1|TRBJ2-1|TRBV5-8
CASSYRTGYNEQFF
TGTGCCAGCAGCTACCGGACAGGGTACAATGAGCAGTTCTTC
>-|-|TRBJ1-1|TRBV12-3/TRBV12-4
CASSPSEGDEAFF
TGTGCCAGCAGTCCGAGTGAGGGGGATGAAGCTTTCTTT
>-|-|TRBJ2-7|TRBV5-1
CASSLDGYEQYF
TGCGCCAGCAGCTTGGACGGCTACGAGCAGTACTTC
>-|-|TRBJ1-4|TRBV7-9
CASSLGRLGATNEKLFF
TGTGCCAGCAGCCTAGGACGGCTTGGAGCAACTAATGAAAAACTGTTTTTT
>-|-|TRBJ1-1|TRBV3-1/TRBV3-2
CASSQDTGRGNTEAFF
TGTGCCAGCAGCCAAGATACAGGCAGGGGAAACACTGAAGCTTTCTTT
>-|-|TRBJ2-1|TRBV30
CAWTSYNEQFF
TGTGCCTGGACTAGCTACAATGAGCAGTTCTTC
>-|-|TRBJ1-2|TRBV6-5
CASQRFDRDPYGYTF
TGTGCCAGCCAGAGGTTCGACAGAGATCCCTATGGCTACACCTTC
>once|-|TRBJ1-2|TRBV3-1/TRBV3-2
CASSPETGTNYGYTF
TGTGCCAGCAGCCCGGAAACAGGGACTAACTATGGCTACACCTTC
>-|-|TRBJ1-5|TRBV4-1
CASSYRARGAQPQHF
TGCGCCAGCAGCTACAGGGCCAGGGGAGCTCAGCCCCAGCATTTT
>-|-|TRBJ2-1|TRBV5-1
CASSLGGRNNEQFF
TGCGCCAGCAGCCTGGGGGGACGGAACAATGAGCAGTTCTTC
>-|TRBD2|TRBJ2-7|TRBV29-1
CSVELAGTYEQYF
TGCAGCGTCGAACTAGCGGGAACCTACGAGCAGTACTTC
>few|TRBD1|TRBJ1-2|TRBV9
CASSPGQERGYTF
TGTGCCAGCAGCCCGGGACAGGAGAGGGGCTACACCTTC
>-|-|TRBJ1-6|TRBV5-4
CASWDRGRGSPLHF
TGTGCCAGCTGGGACCGGGGGCGCGGGTCACCCCTCCACTTT
>-|-|TRBJ2-2|TRBV4-1
CASSQGDGKLTGELFF
TGCGCCAGCAGCCAAGGTGACGGGAAGTTGACCGGGGAGCTGTTTTTT
>-|-|TRBJ2-3|TRBV9
CASSVARVTDTQYF
TGTGCCAGCAGCGTAGCCAGGGTGACAGATACGCAGTATTTT
>-|TRBD2|TRBJ2-1|TRBV5-6
CASSLRRLAGFYNEQFF
TGTGCCAGCAGCTTGCGGCGGCTAGCGGGATTCTACAATGAGCAGTTCTTC
>-|-|TRBJ2-7|TRBV7-9
CASSSWDGYYEQYF
TGTGCCAGCAGCTCCTGGGACGGCTACTACGAGCAGTACTTC